The clone carrying this T cell receptor beta chain has at least ten counts. Donation came from healthy Caucasian individuals in Russia who were aged 6 to 90. It was with a sample-barcoded 5' primer and a J-beta primer mix that a second PCR of roughly 7 to 12 cycles was run. TCRdb recomputed calls from the 5' RACE reads with MiXCR, one row per CDR3 protein. The repertoire includes roughly 800,000 distinct CDR3 sequences, approximately 35% of them detected once, and over 10% sits in the top ten. These data belong to a study of blood T cells in healthy people across ages. From germline, CDR1 is LNHNV and CDR2 YYDKDF (reference sequence). Trimming removed 3 bases at V and 5 bases at J, with 13 bases between. CDR3 length: 14 residues.

The V call is TRBV15, the J call TRBJ1-2; perhaps TRBD1 as D (5 bases). The TCR sequence derives from a young man in good health. Sequencing used blood. Written as DNA, the CDR3 is TGTGCCACCAGCAGCGGCAGGGAATATTATGGCTACACCTTC. Encoded protein: CATSSGREYYGYTF.